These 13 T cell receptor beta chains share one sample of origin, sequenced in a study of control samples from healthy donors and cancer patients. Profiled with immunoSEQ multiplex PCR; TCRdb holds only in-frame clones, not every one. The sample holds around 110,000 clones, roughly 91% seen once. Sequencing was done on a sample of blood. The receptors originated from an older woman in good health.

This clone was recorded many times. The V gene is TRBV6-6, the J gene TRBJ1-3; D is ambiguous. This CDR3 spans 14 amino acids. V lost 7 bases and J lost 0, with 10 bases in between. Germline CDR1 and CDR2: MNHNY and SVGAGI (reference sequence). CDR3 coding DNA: TGTGCCAGCACCATCACATTCTCTGGAAACACCATATATTTT. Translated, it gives CASTITFSGNTIYF.

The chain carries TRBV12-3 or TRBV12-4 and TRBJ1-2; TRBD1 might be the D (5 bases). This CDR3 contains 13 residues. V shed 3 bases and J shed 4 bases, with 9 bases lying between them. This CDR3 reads CASSLQGGYGYTF. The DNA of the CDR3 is TGTGCCAGCAGTTTGCAGGGCGGCTATGGCTACACCTTC.

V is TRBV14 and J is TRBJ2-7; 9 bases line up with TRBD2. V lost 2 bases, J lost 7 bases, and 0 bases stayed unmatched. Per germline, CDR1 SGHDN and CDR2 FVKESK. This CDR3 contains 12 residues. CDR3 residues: CASSQLAGEQYF. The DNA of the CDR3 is TGTGCCAGCAGCCAACTAGCGGGGGAGCAGTACTTC.

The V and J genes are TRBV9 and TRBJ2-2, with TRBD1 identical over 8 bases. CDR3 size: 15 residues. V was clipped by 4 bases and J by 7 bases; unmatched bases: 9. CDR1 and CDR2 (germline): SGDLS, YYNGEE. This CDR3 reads CASSPRQGHSGELFF. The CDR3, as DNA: TGTGCCAGCAGCCCACGACAGGGGCACAGCGGGGAGCTGTTTTTT. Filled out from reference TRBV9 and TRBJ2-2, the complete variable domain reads DSGVTQTPKHLITATGQRVTLRCSPRSGDLSVYWYQQSLDQGLQFLIQYYNGEERAKGNILERFSAQQFPDLHSELNLSSLELGDSALYFCASSPRQGHSGELFFGEGSRLTVL.

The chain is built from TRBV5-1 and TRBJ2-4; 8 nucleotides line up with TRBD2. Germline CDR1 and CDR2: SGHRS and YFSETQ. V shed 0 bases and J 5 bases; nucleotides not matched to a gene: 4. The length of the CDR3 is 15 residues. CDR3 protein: CASSLAGGNQNIQYF. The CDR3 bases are TGCGCCAGCAGCTTGGCGGGGGGGAATCAAAACATTCAGTACTTC. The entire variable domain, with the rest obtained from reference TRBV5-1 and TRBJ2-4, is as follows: KAGVTQTPRYLIKTRGQQVTLSCSPISGHRSVSWYQQTPGQGLQFLFEYFSETQRNKGNFPGRFSGRQFSNSRSEMNVSTLELGDSALYLCASSLAGGNQNIQYFGAGTRLSVL.

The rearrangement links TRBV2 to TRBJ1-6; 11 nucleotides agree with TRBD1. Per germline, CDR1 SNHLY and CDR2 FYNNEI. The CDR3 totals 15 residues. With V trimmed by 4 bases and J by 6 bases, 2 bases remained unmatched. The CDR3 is CASSVGQGANSPLHF. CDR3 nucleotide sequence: TGTGCCAGCAGTGTCGGACAGGGGGCTAATTCACCCCTCCACTTT.

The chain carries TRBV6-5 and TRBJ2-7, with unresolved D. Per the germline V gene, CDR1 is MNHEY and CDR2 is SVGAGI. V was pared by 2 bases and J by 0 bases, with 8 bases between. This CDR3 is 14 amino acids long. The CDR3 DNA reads TGTGCCAGCAGTTACAACGTTTACTCCTACGAGCAGTACTTC. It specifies CASSYNVYSYEQYF.

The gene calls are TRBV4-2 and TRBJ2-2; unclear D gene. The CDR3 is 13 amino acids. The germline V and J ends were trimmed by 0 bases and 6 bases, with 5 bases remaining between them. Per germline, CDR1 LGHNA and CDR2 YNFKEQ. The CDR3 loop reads CASSQESAGELFF. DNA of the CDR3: TGTGCCAGCAGCCAAGAATCGGCCGGGGAGCTGTTTTTT.

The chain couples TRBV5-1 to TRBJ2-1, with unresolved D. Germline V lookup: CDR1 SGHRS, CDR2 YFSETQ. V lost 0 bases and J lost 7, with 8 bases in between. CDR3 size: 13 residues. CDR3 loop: CASSLGRKNEQFF. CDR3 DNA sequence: TGCGCCAGCAGCTTGGGGCGTAAGAATGAGCAGTTCTTC.

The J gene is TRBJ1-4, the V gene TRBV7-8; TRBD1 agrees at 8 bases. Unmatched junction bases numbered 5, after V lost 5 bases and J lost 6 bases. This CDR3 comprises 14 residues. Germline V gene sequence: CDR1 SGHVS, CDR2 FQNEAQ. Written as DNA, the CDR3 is TGTGCCAGCAGCCCAGACAGGGGAGATGAAAAACTGTTTTTT. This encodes CASSPDRGDEKLFF. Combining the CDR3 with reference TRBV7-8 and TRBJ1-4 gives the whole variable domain GAGVSQSPRYKVAKRGQDVALRCDPISGHVSLFWYQQALGQGPEFLTYFQNEAQLDKSGLPSDRFFAERPEGSVSTLKIQRTQQEDSAVYLCASSPDRGDEKLFFGSGTQLSVL.

CDR3 coding DNA: TGTGCCAGCAGGCGGCAGCGGGGTGAAGCCGGGGAGCTGTTTTTT. Translating it yields CASRRQRGEAGELFF. V usage is TRBV7-3 and J usage is TRBJ2-2; TRBD2 matches at 7 bases. J was trimmed by 6 bases and V by 6 bases; bases with no gene match: 10. Germline values: CDR1 SGHTA, CDR2 FQGTGA. The CDR3 loop spans 15 amino acids.

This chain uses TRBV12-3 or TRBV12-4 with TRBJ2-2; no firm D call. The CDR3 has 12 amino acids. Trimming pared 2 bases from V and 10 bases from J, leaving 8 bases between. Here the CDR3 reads CASSLFPLELFF. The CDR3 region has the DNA TGTGCCAGCAGTTTATTCCCGCTGGAGCTGTTTTTT.

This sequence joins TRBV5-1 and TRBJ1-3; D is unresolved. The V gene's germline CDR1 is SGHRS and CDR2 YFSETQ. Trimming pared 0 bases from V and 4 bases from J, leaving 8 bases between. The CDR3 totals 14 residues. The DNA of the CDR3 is TGCGCCAGCAGCTTGGGGACGGAAGGAAACACCATATATTTT. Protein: CASSLGTEGNTIYF. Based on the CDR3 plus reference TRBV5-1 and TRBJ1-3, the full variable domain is KAGVTQTPRYLIKTRGQQVTLSCSPISGHRSVSWYQQTPGQGLQFLFEYFSETQRNKGNFPGRFSGRQFSNSRSEMNVSTLELGDSALYLCASSLGTEGNTIYFGEGSWLTVV.